The entry below gives a single T cell receptor beta chain sequence along with its context. Its antigen is unidentified. The germline CDR1 and CDR2 sequences are SQVTM and ANQGSEA. This CDR3 comprises 14 residues. V was clipped by 3 bases and J by 4 bases, with 16 bases between them. The entry originates in a study of vaccination effects on CD4 cells after COVID-19. Some clones are missing from TCRdb's copy, which holds only in-frame ones; the method was immunoSEQ multiplex PCR. Among approximately 38,000 clones, about two thirds were seen once, and the ten largest hold approximately 7.7%. The culture ran for nine to eleven days, and then CD4+ T cells were isolated. Either the BNT162b2 or mRNA-1273 vaccine was given to participants in two doses. Having tested negative for nucleocapsid antibodies, the vaccine recipients showed no prior SARS-CoV-2 infection. General study findings and limits: Only a few convalescent patients and no early post-infection timepoints featured in the study.

The chain recombines TRBV29-1 with TRBJ2-7; a weak D match, TRBD1 (6 bases). This receptor was identified in a human donor who received a COVID-19 vaccine. Material: CD4+ T cells from PBMCs cultured without peptide, obtained after COVID-19 vaccination. CDR3 bases: TGCAGCGTTGATGGGCAGGGGAATCCATACGAGCAGTACTTC. Residues: CSVDGQGNPYEQYF.